The entry below gives a single T cell receptor (beta chain) sequence along with its context. The data were taken from a study of blood T cell repertoires in COVID-19. As for the study in general: PBMCs, B-cell-depleted T cells, or T cells were the source of the cDNA or gDNA that made up the material.

Original handling: Reference gene primer amplification yielded estimated nucleated cell counts. The table came from immunoSEQ multiplex PCR; TCRdb's copy has only in-frame clones and leaves some out. V, J and clone size are those of that table, while D and trimming were read from the DNA. The profile shows about 200,000 clones, approximately 86% of them singletons. Germline V gives CDR1 MDHEN, CDR2 SYDVKM. CDR3 length: 16 residues. V was shortened by 1 base and J by 1 base, with 14 bases between the two germline ends. The chain is built from TRBV28 and TRBJ2-7; no clear D gene. This clonotype originated in a man between 60 and 75 years old with acute or convalescent COVID-19. The sequencing input was peripheral blood. The CDR3 sequence is CASSLSGTAASYEQYF. The CDR3 nucleotides read TGTGCCAGCAGTTTATCCGGTACCGCCGCATCCTACGAGCAGTACTTC.